The 2 T cell receptor beta chains given below trace back to one sample, sequenced in a study of PD-1 blockade in classical Hodgkin lymphoma. The method was immunoSEQ multiplex PCR; TCRdb's version includes in-frame clones alone and lacks a portion of them. The repertoire holds 35,000 to 50,000 clones, with around two thirds as singletons. Time point defined: cycle 4 day 1 (C4D1), after more than 5 weeks of nivolumab. After autologous stem cell transplantation all patients relapsed, and prior brentuximab vedotin exposure differed between cohorts. This sample comprised peripheral blood mononuclear cells (PBMCs), obtained before the fourth cycle of nivolumab. Receptors originate from a human donor with classical Hodgkin lymphoma.

This clone was observed once. CDR3 in amino acids: CASSLARPGTGSGTEAFF. The CDR3 nucleotides are TGTGCCAGCAGCTTAGCCCGTCCCGGGACAGGGAGCGGCACTGAAGCTTTCTTT. The V gene is TRBV7-9, the J gene TRBJ1-1; 9 bases fit TRBD1. Germline assignment: CDR1 SEHNR and CDR2 FQNEAQ (reference sequence). Germline trimming cut 0 bases from V and 4 bases from J; bases unmatched to any gene: 12. The CDR3 length is 18 residues.

The rearrangement uses TRBV6-5 and TRBJ1-2, with D possibly matching TRBD1 (5 bases). Germline CDR1 MNHEY, CDR2 SVGAGI. This CDR3 contains 13 residues. V was pared by 2 bases and J by 4 bases, with 8 bases between. CDR3: CASSYGGGYGYTF. As DNA, the CDR3 is TGTGCCAGCAGTTACGGGGGGGGCTATGGCTACACCTTC.